This passage covers 27 T cell receptor beta chains from one sample sequenced in a study of CD8+ T cells in alopecia areata. Treatment: oral pan-JAK inhibitor, 5-10 mg twice daily. Sequencing used cDNA as its template, made by extracting RNA and reverse transcribing it. This table comes from immunoSEQ multiplex PCR, and its TCRdb copy is limited to in-frame clones, with some not included. In the table there are approximately 90,000 clones, more than 65% of which are singletons. Sequencing used CD8+ T cells sorted from blood, obtained at week 44, from a patient treated with tofacitinib. The source is a human donor with alopecia areata.

This clone was detected a few times. The chain uses TRBV7-9 and TRBJ2-1, with TRBD2 matching 9 bases. Germline CDR1 reads SEHNR; CDR2 reads FQNEAQ (reference sequence). The CDR3 is 13 residues long. J was trimmed by 13 bases and V by 5 bases; bases with no gene match: 9. DNA of the CDR3: TGTGCCAGCAGCCCGTCCGGGACTAGCACTCAGTTCTTC. It translates to CASSPSGTSTQFF.

V is TRBV13 and J is TRBJ1-1; D is unclear. The CDR3 has 13 residues. The germline gives CDR1 PRHDT, CDR2 FYEKMQ (reference sequence). V was trimmed by 3 bases and J by 1 base, leaving 6 bases between them. The CDR3, as DNA: TGTGCCAGCAGCTTCCGAGGGAACACTGAAGCTTTCTTT. Its protein is CASSFRGNTEAFF.

This clone came up a few times. The chain has TRBV30 and TRBJ2-7; perhaps TRBD1 as D (6 bases). This CDR3 contains 11 residues. V was shortened by 7 bases and J by 3 bases, with 10 bases between the two germline ends. Germline V gene lookup returns CDR1 GTSNPN and CDR2 SVGIG (reference sequence). CDR3 coding DNA: TGTGCCTCCCGGGACAACTACGAGCAGTACTTC. Translation: CASRDNYEQYF.

There are a few counts of this clone. The chain carries TRBV6-1 and TRBJ1-1; the D is unclear. Germline V gene data show CDR1 as MNHNS and CDR2 as SASEGT. CDR3 length: 13 residues. The ends were cut back, 3 bases at V and 7 bases at J, with 12 bases in the middle. As DNA, the CDR3 is TGTGCCAGCAGTGATTTTGGGTCGAGTGAAGCTTTCTTT. It specifies CASSDFGSSEAFF.

The table lists this clone with a count of one. The gene calls are TRBV15 and TRBJ2-7, with 8 bases that match TRBD1. This CDR3 contains 14 residues. The trim removed 5 bases at V and 2 bases at J, leaving 5 bases unmatched. Per germline, CDR1 LNHNV and CDR2 YYDKDF (reference sequence). The CDR3 DNA follows: TGTGCCACCAGCCCACCGGACAGGGCCTACGAGCAGTACTTC. It is translated as CATSPPDRAYEQYF.

The genes are TRBV4-3 and TRBJ2-3; 9 bases map to TRBD2. V shed 0 bases and J 4 bases; nucleotides not matched to a gene: 5. The CDR3 length is 16 residues. Germline CDR1 reads LGHNA; CDR2 reads YSLEER. For the CDR3, the DNA is TGCGCCAGCAGCCAAGATGGGGCTAGCGGGGCAGATACGCAGTATTTT. Its translation is CASSQDGASGADTQYF.

The J gene is TRBJ1-1, the V gene TRBV19; D is unresolved. The CDR3 covers 12 residues. The V end was cut by 3 bases, the J end by 6 bases, with 8 bases between. CDR1 and CDR2 (germline): LNHDA, SQIVND (reference sequence). The CDR3 protein is CASSILGSEAFF. In nucleotides, the CDR3 is TGTGCCAGTAGTATTTTGGGGTCTGAAGCTTTCTTT.

This chain links TRBV19 with TRBJ1-1; D remains unclear. This CDR3 comprises 13 residues. Trimming pared 6 bases from V and 1 base from J, leaving 9 bases between. Germline V CDR1 and CDR2: LNHDA, SQIVND (reference sequence). The CDR3 bases are TGTGCCAGTAGCCACACAGAGAACACTGAAGCTTTCTTT. As protein: CASSHTENTEAFF.

This sequence joins TRBV4-3 and TRBJ1-1; weak D call: TRBD1 (6 bases). The V gene's germline CDR1 is LGHNA and CDR2 YSLEER. The CDR3 covers 16 residues. Trimming shortened V by 0 bases and J by 5 bases, and 16 bases separated the two germline ends. The CDR3 nucleotides are TGCGCCAGCAGCCAAGACGCCCTTGGGGGGCGGACTGAAGCTTTCTTT. It translates to CASSQDALGGRTEAFF.

The V call is TRBV6-5, the J call TRBJ1-1; unclear D gene. V was trimmed by 6 bases and J by 6 bases, leaving 11 bases between them. There are 12 residues in the CDR3. The V gene's germline CDR1 is MNHEY and CDR2 SVGAGI. CDR3 residues: CASSPRSAEAFF. The DNA for the CDR3 is TGTGCCAGCAGCCCTAGGAGCGCTGAAGCTTTCTTT.

This clone was observed once. The V call is TRBV4-1, the J call TRBJ2-4, with D possibly matching TRBD1 (5 bases). Germline CDR1 reads MGHRA; CDR2 reads YSYEKL. The CDR3 covers 17 residues. Trimming pared 1 base from V and 0 bases from J, leaving 13 bases between. CDR3 loop: CASSQVLQELAKNIQYF. Here the CDR3 DNA reads TGCGCCAGCAGCCAAGTTTTACAGGAATTAGCCAAAAACATTCAGTACTTC.

The table lists this clone with a few counts. This chain connects TRBV11-2 to TRBJ2-3; TRBD2 matches 13 bases. The V segment lost 3 bases and the J segment 9 bases; nucleotides outside the gene matches: 15. In germline, CDR1 is SGHAT, CDR2 FQNNGV. The length of the CDR3 is 18 residues. CDR3 amino acids: CASSFPERLAGGRDTQYF. As DNA, the CDR3 is TGTGCCAGCAGCTTCCCTGAGAGACTAGCGGGGGGCCGGGACACGCAGTATTTT.

The chain employs TRBV19 and TRBJ2-7; a possible D gene is TRBD1 (5 bases). Germline V lookup: CDR1 LNHDA, CDR2 SQIVND (reference sequence). Between the trimmed V and J ends, which lost 5 bases and 3 bases, there was a span of 11 bases. CDR3 length equals 13 residues. The CDR3 loop is CASSEGQVYEQYF. The CDR3 DNA sequence: TGTGCCAGTAGTGAAGGACAAGTCTACGAGCAGTACTTC.

The V and J genes are TRBV11-3 and TRBJ1-2, with D possibly TRBD1 on 5 matching bases. The CDR3 spans 14 residues. The germline V gene has CDR1 SGHNT and CDR2 YENEEA. V was clipped by 5 bases and J by 6 bases, with 16 bases between them. The DNA of the CDR3 is TGTGCCAGCAGCCAAGACCGGGGAGGGGATGGCTACACCTTC. It codes for CASSQDRGGDGYTF.

The rearrangement joins TRBV19 to TRBJ2-7; D gene ambiguous. The CDR3 consists of 17 residues. The germline V and J ends were trimmed by 4 bases and 2 bases, with 21 bases remaining between them. From germline, CDR1 is LNHDA and CDR2 SQIVND (reference sequence). The CDR3 reads CASSTSRDSIGTYEQYF. The DNA of the CDR3 is TGTGCCAGTAGTACCTCGCGAGACTCAATAGGTACCTACGAGCAGTACTTC.

With regard to this clone: The sample contains more than one DNA sequence encoding this CDR3. The chain combines TRBV10-3 with TRBJ1-5; D is unresolved. Trimming removed 0 bases from V and 4 bases from J, with 1 base in between. Germline assignment: CDR1 ENHRY and CDR2 SYGVKD. This CDR3 has 12 residues. The CDR3 region has the DNA TGTGCCATCAGTGAGTCGAATCAGCCCCAGCATTTT. Protein product: CAISESNQPQHF.

The rearrangement uses TRBV5-1 and TRBJ1-2; a possible D gene is TRBD1 (6 bases). The CDR3 sequence is 14 residues long. Germline loops: CDR1 SGHRS, CDR2 YFSETQ. Trimming pared 0 bases from V and 8 bases from J, leaving 14 bases between. The CDR3 DNA is TGCGCCAGCAGCTTGGCAGGGGAGCCTCAGGGCTACACCTTC. Translation: CASSLAGEPQGYTF.

The genes are TRBV16 and TRBJ1-2, with D perhaps matching TRBD1 (6 bases). Germline CDR1 and CDR2: KGHSY and FQNENV. The V end lost 4 bases, the J end lost 7 bases, and 13 bases lay between the germline ends. The length of the CDR3 is 13 residues. CDR3 in DNA: TGTGCCAGCAGCCCCCGACAGGTCATTGGCTACACCTTC. Protein sequence: CASSPRQVIGYTF. Complete variable domain (other parts from reference TRBV16 and TRBJ1-2): GEEVAQTPKHLVRGEGQKAKLYCAPIKGHSYVFWYQQVLKNEFKFLISFQNENVFDETGMPKERFSAKCLPNSPCSLEIQATKLEDSAVYFCASSPRQVIGYTFGSGTRLTVV.

V usage is TRBV7-8 and J usage is TRBJ2-1; D possibly corresponds to TRBD2 (5 bases). The V and J ends lost 5 bases and 3 bases respectively, with 17 bases between them. Per the germline V gene, CDR1 is SGHVS and CDR2 is FQNEAQ. The length of the CDR3 is 16 residues. CDR3 in amino acids: CASSPPQRLLYNEQFF. CDR3 DNA sequence: TGTGCCAGCAGCCCACCCCAGCGGTTGCTCTACAATGAGCAGTTCTTC.

This clone has a single count. The genes are TRBV12-5 and TRBJ2-7, with TRBD1 as a possible D gene (5 bases). This CDR3 contains 15 residues. In germline, CDR1 is LGHNT, CDR2 FRNRAP. Trimming pared 0 bases from V and 4 bases from J, leaving 13 bases between. This CDR3 reads CASGLVPDRNYEQYF. For the CDR3, the DNA is TGTGCTAGTGGTTTGGTACCCGACAGAAATTACGAGCAGTACTTC.

This rearrangement joins TRBV9 to TRBJ1-1, with TRBD1 as a possible D gene (6 bases). The CDR3 is made up of 15 amino acids. V lost 0 bases and J lost 5, with 14 bases in between. Germline V lookup: CDR1 SGDLS, CDR2 YYNGEE. CDR3 protein: CASSVEGGGKTEAFF. CDR3 DNA sequence: TGTGCCAGCAGCGTAGAGGGGGGCGGCAAAACTGAAGCTTTCTTT.

The rearrangement joins TRBV12-5 to TRBJ1-1; possible D gene TRBD1, 5 bases. This CDR3 is 11 amino acids long. V was shortened by 4 bases and J by 10 bases, with 10 bases between the two germline ends. CDR1 and CDR2 (germline): LGHNT, FRNRAP. The chain's CDR3 is CASGWGRGAFF. CDR3 DNA sequence: TGTGCTAGTGGTTGGGGACGAGGAGCTTTCTTT.

The V and J genes are TRBV7-2 and TRBJ2-3; D is possibly TRBD1 (5 bases). The length of the CDR3 is 17 residues. Trimming removed 1 base at V and 0 bases at J, with 14 bases between. Germline V CDR1 and CDR2: SGHTA, FQGNSA. This CDR3 is CASSLVMGPYSTDTQYF. CDR3 DNA sequence: TGTGCCAGCAGCTTAGTAATGGGGCCGTATAGCACAGATACGCAGTATTTT.

The chain couples TRBV30 to TRBJ1-1, with D hard to call. Germline CDR1 and CDR2: GTSNPN and SVGIG (reference sequence). There are 14 residues in the CDR3. V lost 1 base to trimming and J lost 3 bases, with 12 bases between them. The CDR3 bases are TGTGCCTGGAGTGACCCGCAGGCGCACACTGAAGCTTTCTTT. Amino acid sequence: CAWSDPQAHTEAFF.

This clone was counted a few times. The chain recombines TRBV7-9 with TRBJ2-3; possibly TRBD2 for D (7 bases). The germline V and J ends were trimmed by 0 bases and 2 bases, with 9 bases remaining between them. Germline values: CDR1 SEHNR, CDR2 FQNEAQ (reference sequence). The CDR3 totals 15 residues. CDR3 sequence reads: CASSLAGGPTDTQYF. The CDR3 DNA reads as TGTGCCAGCAGCTTAGCGGGGGGGCCCACAGATACGCAGTATTTT.

The V and J genes are TRBV19 and TRBJ1-5; 7 bases agree with TRBD1. Trimming at V came to 1 base and at J to 9 bases, leaving 6 bases not matched to a gene. The CDR3 covers 14 residues. In germline, CDR1 is LNHDA, CDR2 SQIVND (reference sequence). The CDR3 is CASSIGQGTWPQHF. Written as DNA, the CDR3 is TGTGCCAGTAGTATAGGACAGGGCACGTGGCCCCAGCATTTT.

A remark on this clone: A read error may account for a junction end that differs from germline. V is TRBV4-3 and J is TRBJ2-5; 11 nucleotides align to TRBD2. CDR1 and CDR2 (germline): LGHNA, YSLEER. The CDR3 sequence is 18 residues long. The CDR3 nucleotides read TGCGCCAGCAGCCAAGAACTAGCGGGGGAGGGATATCAAGAGGCCCAGTACTTC. Translation: CASSQELAGEGYQEAQYF.